This T cell receptor (beta chain) came from a study of regulatory T cells in long-lasting Graves disease listed by TCRdb under 2021. About the full investigation: Patients with newly diagnosed Graves' disease had been on antithyroid drugs for under 3 months. This study used TCR sequencing and RNA sequencing of peripheral blood to compare persistent Graves' disease patients against newly diagnosed Graves' disease patients. The study was registered as a clinical trial and conducted in China. A total of about 35 samples underwent TCR sequencing, from about 13 patients with persistent Graves' disease and approximately 20 patients with newly diagnosed Graves' disease. Overall study outcomes, separate from this receptor: Preferential use of TRBV28, TRBJ1-2 and TRBJ2-5 was observed in persistent disease, whereas TRBV20-1 and TRBJ2-1 were favored in newly diagnosed disease. Sequencing and analysis were restricted to the TCR beta chain. The small sample size was acknowledged by the authors as a limitation that may reduce accuracy. Compared with newly diagnosed patients, patients with persistent Graves' disease had lower TCR Shannon entropy and fewer highly expanded clones, which suggests clonal expansion. More public clonotypes were shared among persistent patients (roughly 3,000) than among newly diagnosed patients (approximately 1,000). Only peripheral blood was studied, because thyroid tissue, the primary lesion, was inaccessible.

From the cysteine up to the phenylalanine, the CDR3 has a length of 14 residues. Kept here is only the CDR3 DNA, which spans 42 bases and is read in frame from base 1. V and J lose 1 base and 1 base, and a span of 10 bases separates them. According to the germline V gene, CDR1 reads SQVTM and CDR2 reads ANQGSEA. The sample's time point, from its label and the paper: newly diagnosed GD, antithyroid drugs for less than 3 months. For both TCR sequencing and RNA sequencing, RNA was extracted from PBMCs in TRIzol. Graves' disease was diagnosed according to American Thyroid Association guidelines. Recruitment of patients was carried out at an endocrinology department in Xi'an, China. From each patient, approximately 9.9 milliliters of peripheral blood was collected into an EDTA anticoagulant tube. Ficoll Paque Plus density gradient separation was used to isolate PBMCs, and no further T cell sorting was done. An Agilent 2100 Bioanalyzer and agarose gel were used to check RNA quality, while a NanoDrop 2000 measured RNA concentration.

This clonotype was seen at least ten times. Its target antigen remains unknown. Base quality data are lacking; no much larger clone is found one base away. The library was built by means of multiplex PCR. Sequencer: Illumina HiSeq 4000. CDR3 regions were amplified by Arm-PCR with iRepertoire HTBI primers to construct TCR beta libraries. Gel purification was performed on PCR products prior to sequencing. Per the original workflow: Gene usage analysis of CDR3 amino acid clonotypes used the 60 to 80 TRBV and fewer than 15 TRBJ segments found across samples. COPE and FqMerger were used to merge the filtered high-quality paired reads into contigs. BLAST was used to align contigs to IMGT TRBV, TRBD and TRBJ reference genes, and CDR3 was defined according to IMGT. Any clonotype with a frequency above 0.1% was classified as a highly expanded clone. Shannon entropy served as the measure of repertoire diversity, while the Gini coefficient captured V-J evenness. Clonotypes shared by more than one individual were considered public. TCRdb reanalyzed the raw reads on its own, using fastp at Q25 for trimming and MiXCR for clone calling, and kept in-frame beta chains. Entries that share a CDR3 protein sequence are merged under the most common genes and DNA. TCRdb's processing, not the authors' own work, is the source of the V and J calls. This sample holds fewer than 450,000 distinct CDR3 sequences; roughly 15% were observed only once. The top ten clones comprise over 7% of the sample.

These records were also assigned to another study, of T cells in Graves' hyperthyroidism and ophthalmopathy. In that second paper, the authors write: A patient counted as having stable Graves' hyperthyroidism if no progression to ophthalmopathy occurred over 18 months of follow-up. Hyperthyroidism patients were aged 18 to 65 years and newly diagnosed, with disease duration of less than 2 months. Exclusion was applied to patients with uncontrolled infections, other autoimmune diseases, pregnancy or lactation. Diagnoses were based on clinical symptoms, serum thyroxine and TRAb, thyroid ultrasound and orbital computed tomography. The TCR CDR3 was subjected to a first round of RT-PCR using the HTBI primer set and the Qiagen OneStep RT-PCR kit. Blood samples also contained most of the expanded thyroid clonotypes (frequency above 0.001), which suggests that blood repertoires may reflect thyroid immune responses. In cross-validation, a model built on a 13 V-J signature told ophthalmopathy apart from stable hyperthyroidism with approximately 90% sensitivity and approximately 81% specificity, and in testing the same model reached 80%/75%. In validation, the model predicted progression to ophthalmopathy with approximately 69% sensitivity and approximately 74% specificity, a median of 6.5 months before onset. A discovery cohort of roughly 100 patients, 43 with Graves' ophthalmopathy and approximately 60 with stable Graves' hyperthyroidism, was used to find distinguishing TCR V-J signatures. An independent validation cohort of about 20 hyperthyroidism patients and roughly 16 patients who later progressed to ophthalmopathy tested prospective prediction of ophthalmopathy. The 95 to 100 discovery patients were randomly divided into training and test sets at a 7:3 ratio. In addition, the study compared T-cell repertoires in thyroid tissue and in blood from about six Graves' hyperthyroidism patients. After sampling, hyperthyroidism patients received methimazole starting at 30 mg daily, and ophthalmopathy patients received high-dose intravenous methylprednisolone. Libraries were constructed in a second round of multiplex PCR, after which size selection and purification were performed. Paired-end sequencing of the libraries was performed with 100 bp reads on an Illumina HiSeq2000. SOAPnuke was used to process the raw data, throwing out any read that contained adapters or uncalled bases, had a mean Phred below 15, or lacked an exact constant-primer or identifier match. COPE v1.2.5 was used to merge high-quality paired reads, and clonotypes were defined as unique nucleotide sequences. MiTCR v1.1 was used to align clonotypes to the IMGT TRBV, TRBD and TRBJ reference segments. Only V-J combinations with frequency above 0.0001, covering 99% to 99.2% of repertoires, were analysed. A TCS score was defined as the ratio of F50 (clonal expansion) to E x V (chaos), with BLOSUM62-based TCRdist applied between CDR3 peptides within each V-J. Welch's t-statistics and random forest reduced roughly 530 V-J features to 10 to 15, which were used in a naive Bayes classifier (R e1071). No statistical method was used to set the sample size in advance, and investigators knew the group allocation. According to the paper, TCR Vbeta CDR3 sequencing was carried out on roughly 130 peripheral blood samples, which came from under 50 ophthalmopathy, around 74 hyperthyroidism and roughly 17 progressor patients.

The sequence was collected from a woman in her thirties or forties with Graves disease. Donor details come from another sample of the same person, matched by shared clones. The source was peripheral blood mononuclear cells (PBMCs), collected at new diagnosis, from a patient treated with antithyroid drugs. The sequence links TRBV29-1 to TRBJ1-1, with the D gene uncertain. In nucleotides, the sequence is TGCAGCGTTGAAGCTCCAGCGAGGAACACTGAAGCTTTCTTT. Translated, it gives CSVEAPARNTEAFF.